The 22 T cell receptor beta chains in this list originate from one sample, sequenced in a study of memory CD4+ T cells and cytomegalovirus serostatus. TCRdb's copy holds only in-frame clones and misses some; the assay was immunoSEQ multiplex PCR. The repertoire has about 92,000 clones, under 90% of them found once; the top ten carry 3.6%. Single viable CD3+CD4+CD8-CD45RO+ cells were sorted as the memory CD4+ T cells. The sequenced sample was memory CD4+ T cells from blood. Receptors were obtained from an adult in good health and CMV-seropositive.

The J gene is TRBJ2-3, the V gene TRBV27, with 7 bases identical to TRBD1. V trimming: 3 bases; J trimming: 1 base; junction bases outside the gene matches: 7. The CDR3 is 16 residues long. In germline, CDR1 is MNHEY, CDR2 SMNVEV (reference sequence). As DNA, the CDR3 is TGTGCCAGCAGTTTCATGCCGGGACAGCGCACAGATACGCAGTATTTT. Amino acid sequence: CASSFMPGQRTDTQYF.

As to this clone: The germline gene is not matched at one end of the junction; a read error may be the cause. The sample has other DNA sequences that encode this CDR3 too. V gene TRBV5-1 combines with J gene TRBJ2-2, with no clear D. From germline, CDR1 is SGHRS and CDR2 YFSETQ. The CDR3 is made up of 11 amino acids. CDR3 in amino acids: CASRLSGELFF. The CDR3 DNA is TGTGCCAGCAGGCTAAGCGGGGAGCTGTTTTTT.

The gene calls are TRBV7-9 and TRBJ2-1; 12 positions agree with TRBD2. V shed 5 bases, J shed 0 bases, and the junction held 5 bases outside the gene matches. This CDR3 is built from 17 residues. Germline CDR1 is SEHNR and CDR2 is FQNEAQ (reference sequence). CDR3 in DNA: TGTGCCAGCAGCCTGGGACTAGCGGGCACCTCCTACAATGAGCAGTTCTTC. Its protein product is CASSLGLAGTSYNEQFF.

CDR3 sequence reads: CASSLSITTNEKLFF. In DNA, the CDR3 is TGCGCCAGCAGCTTGTCTATAACAACTAATGAAAAACTGTTTTTT. The genes are TRBV5-1 and TRBJ1-4; no definite D call. Between the trimmed V and J ends, which lost 1 base and 0 bases, there was a span of 7 bases. The CDR3 sequence is 15 residues long. CDR1 is SGHRS and CDR2 is YFSETQ in the germline V gene.

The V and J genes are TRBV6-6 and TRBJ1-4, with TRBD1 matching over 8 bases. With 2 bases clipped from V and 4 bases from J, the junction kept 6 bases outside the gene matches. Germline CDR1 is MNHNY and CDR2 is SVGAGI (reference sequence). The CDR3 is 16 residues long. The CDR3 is CASSYDTGGINEKLFF. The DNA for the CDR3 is TGTGCCAGCAGTTACGACACAGGGGGTATTAATGAAAAACTGTTTTTT.

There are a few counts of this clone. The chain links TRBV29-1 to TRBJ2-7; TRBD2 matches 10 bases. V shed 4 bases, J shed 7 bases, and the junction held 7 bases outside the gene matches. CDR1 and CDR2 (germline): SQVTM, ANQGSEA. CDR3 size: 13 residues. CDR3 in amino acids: CSVGASGSGEQYF. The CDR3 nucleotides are TGCAGCGTTGGGGCTAGCGGGAGTGGGGAGCAGTACTTC.

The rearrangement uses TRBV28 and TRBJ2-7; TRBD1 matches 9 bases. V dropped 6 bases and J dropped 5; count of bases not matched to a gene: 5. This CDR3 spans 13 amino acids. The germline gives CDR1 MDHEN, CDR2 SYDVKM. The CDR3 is CASRRQGVDEQYF. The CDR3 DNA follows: TGTGCCAGCAGACGACAGGGGGTCGACGAGCAGTACTTC.

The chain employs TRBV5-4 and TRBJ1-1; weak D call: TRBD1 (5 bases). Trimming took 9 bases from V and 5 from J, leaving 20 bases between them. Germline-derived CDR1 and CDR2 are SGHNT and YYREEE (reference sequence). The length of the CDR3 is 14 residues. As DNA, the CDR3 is TGTGCCACCAGACAACCAGGGTCAGGAACTGAAGCTTTCTTT. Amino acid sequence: CATRQPGSGTEAFF. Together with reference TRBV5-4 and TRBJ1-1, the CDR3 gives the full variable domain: ETGVTQSPTHLIKTRGQQVTLRCSSQSGHNTVSWYQQALGQGPQFIFQYYREEENGRGNFPPRFSGLQFPNYSSELNVNALELDDSALYLCATRQPGSGTEAFFGQGTRLTVV.

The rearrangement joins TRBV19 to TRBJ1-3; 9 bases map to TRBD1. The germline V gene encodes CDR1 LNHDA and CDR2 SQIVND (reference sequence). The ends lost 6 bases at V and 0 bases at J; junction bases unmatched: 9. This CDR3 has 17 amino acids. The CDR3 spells CASSTPGTGYSGNTIYF. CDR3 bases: TGTGCCAGTAGCACCCCCGGGACAGGGTACTCTGGAAACACCATATATTTT.

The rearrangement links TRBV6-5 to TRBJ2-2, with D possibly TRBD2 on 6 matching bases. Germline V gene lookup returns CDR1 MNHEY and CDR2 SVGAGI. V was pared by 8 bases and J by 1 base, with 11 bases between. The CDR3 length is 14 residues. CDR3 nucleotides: TGTGCCAGCGCCCGGGACTTGAACACCGGGGAGCTGTTTTTT. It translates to CASARDLNTGELFF.

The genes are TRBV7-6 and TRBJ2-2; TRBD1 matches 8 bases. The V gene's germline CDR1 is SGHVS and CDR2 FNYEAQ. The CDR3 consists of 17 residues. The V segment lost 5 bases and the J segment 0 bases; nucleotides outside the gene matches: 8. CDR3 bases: TGTGCCAGCAGCCAGGTTCAGGGGGCTTCGAACACCGGGGAGCTGTTTTTT. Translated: CASSQVQGASNTGELFF.

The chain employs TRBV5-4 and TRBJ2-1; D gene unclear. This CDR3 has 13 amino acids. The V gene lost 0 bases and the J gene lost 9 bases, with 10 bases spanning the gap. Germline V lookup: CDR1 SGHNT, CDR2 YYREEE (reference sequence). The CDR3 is CASSLDPGIEQFF. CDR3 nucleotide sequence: TGTGCCAGCAGCTTGGATCCCGGAATTGAGCAGTTCTTC.

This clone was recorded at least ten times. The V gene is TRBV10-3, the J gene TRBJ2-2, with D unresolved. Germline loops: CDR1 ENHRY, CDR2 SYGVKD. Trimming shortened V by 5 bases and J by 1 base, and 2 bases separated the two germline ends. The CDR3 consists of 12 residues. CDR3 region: CAISQNTGELFF. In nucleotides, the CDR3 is TGTGCCATCAGTCAGAACACCGGGGAGCTGTTTTTT.

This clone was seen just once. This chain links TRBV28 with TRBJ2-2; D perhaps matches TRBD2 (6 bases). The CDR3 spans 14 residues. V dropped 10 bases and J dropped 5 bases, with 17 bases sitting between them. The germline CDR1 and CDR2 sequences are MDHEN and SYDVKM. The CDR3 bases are TGTGCCACCCTTGGCGGGGCGTGGACCGGGGAGCTGTTTTTT. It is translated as CATLGGAWTGELFF.

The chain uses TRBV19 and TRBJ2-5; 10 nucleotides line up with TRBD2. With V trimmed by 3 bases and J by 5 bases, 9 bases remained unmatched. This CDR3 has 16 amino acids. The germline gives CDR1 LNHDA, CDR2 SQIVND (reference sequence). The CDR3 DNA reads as TGTGCCAGTAGTATGACCGTGACTAGCGGGTATGAGACCCAGTACTTC. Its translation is CASSMTVTSGYETQYF.

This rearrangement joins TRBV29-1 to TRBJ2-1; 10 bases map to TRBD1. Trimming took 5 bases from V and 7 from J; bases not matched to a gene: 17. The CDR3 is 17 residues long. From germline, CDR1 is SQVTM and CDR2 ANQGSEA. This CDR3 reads CSVRDRGTREVGNEQFF. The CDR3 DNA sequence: TGCAGCGTTAGGGACAGGGGTACGCGGGAGGTCGGGAATGAGCAGTTCTTC.

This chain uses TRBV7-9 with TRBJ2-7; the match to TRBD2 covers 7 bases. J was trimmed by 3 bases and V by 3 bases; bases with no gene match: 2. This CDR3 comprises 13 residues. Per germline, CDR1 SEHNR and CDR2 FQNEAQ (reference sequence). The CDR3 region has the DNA TGTGCCAGCAGCTTGTGGGGGGGCTACGAGCAGTACTTC. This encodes CASSLWGGYEQYF. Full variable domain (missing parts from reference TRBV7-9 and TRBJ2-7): DTGVSQNPRHKITKRGQNVTFRCDPISEHNRLYWYRQTLGQGPEFLTYFQNEAQLEKSRLLSDRFSAERPKGSFSTLEIQRTEQGDSAMYLCASSLWGGYEQYFGPGTRLTVT.

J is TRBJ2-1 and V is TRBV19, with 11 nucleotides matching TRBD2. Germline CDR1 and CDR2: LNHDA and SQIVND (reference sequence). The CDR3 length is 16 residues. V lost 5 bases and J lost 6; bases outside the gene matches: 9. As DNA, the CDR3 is TGTGCCAGTAGTCAGCAAAGGACTAGCGGGTCCAATGAGCAGTTCTTC. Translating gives CASSQQRTSGSNEQFF.

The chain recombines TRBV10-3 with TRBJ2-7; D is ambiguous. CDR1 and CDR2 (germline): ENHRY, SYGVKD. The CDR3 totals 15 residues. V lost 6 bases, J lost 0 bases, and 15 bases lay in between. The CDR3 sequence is CAISEDMRVSYEQYF. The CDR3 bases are TGTGCCATCAGCGAAGACATGAGAGTCTCCTACGAGCAGTACTTC.

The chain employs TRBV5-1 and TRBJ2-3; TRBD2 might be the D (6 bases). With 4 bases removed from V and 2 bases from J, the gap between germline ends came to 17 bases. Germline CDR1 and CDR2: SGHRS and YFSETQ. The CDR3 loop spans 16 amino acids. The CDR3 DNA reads TGCGCCAGCAGCAGGTATCTAGCGAGCTTCACAGATACGCAGTATTTT. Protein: CASSRYLASFTDTQYF.

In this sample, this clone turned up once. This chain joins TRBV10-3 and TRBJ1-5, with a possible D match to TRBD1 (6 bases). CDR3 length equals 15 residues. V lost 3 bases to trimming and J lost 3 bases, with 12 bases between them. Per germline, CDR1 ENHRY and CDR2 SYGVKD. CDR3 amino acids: CAISEAGAPNQPQHF. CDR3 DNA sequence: TGTGCCATCAGTGAAGCAGGGGCCCCCAATCAGCCCCAGCATTTT.

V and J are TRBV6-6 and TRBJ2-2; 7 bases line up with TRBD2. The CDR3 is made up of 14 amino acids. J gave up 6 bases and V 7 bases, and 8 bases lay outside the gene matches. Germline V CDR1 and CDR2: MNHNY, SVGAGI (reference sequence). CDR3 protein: CASTGRIGSGELFF. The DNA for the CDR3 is TGTGCCAGCACCGGGAGGATCGGCTCCGGGGAGCTGTTTTTT.